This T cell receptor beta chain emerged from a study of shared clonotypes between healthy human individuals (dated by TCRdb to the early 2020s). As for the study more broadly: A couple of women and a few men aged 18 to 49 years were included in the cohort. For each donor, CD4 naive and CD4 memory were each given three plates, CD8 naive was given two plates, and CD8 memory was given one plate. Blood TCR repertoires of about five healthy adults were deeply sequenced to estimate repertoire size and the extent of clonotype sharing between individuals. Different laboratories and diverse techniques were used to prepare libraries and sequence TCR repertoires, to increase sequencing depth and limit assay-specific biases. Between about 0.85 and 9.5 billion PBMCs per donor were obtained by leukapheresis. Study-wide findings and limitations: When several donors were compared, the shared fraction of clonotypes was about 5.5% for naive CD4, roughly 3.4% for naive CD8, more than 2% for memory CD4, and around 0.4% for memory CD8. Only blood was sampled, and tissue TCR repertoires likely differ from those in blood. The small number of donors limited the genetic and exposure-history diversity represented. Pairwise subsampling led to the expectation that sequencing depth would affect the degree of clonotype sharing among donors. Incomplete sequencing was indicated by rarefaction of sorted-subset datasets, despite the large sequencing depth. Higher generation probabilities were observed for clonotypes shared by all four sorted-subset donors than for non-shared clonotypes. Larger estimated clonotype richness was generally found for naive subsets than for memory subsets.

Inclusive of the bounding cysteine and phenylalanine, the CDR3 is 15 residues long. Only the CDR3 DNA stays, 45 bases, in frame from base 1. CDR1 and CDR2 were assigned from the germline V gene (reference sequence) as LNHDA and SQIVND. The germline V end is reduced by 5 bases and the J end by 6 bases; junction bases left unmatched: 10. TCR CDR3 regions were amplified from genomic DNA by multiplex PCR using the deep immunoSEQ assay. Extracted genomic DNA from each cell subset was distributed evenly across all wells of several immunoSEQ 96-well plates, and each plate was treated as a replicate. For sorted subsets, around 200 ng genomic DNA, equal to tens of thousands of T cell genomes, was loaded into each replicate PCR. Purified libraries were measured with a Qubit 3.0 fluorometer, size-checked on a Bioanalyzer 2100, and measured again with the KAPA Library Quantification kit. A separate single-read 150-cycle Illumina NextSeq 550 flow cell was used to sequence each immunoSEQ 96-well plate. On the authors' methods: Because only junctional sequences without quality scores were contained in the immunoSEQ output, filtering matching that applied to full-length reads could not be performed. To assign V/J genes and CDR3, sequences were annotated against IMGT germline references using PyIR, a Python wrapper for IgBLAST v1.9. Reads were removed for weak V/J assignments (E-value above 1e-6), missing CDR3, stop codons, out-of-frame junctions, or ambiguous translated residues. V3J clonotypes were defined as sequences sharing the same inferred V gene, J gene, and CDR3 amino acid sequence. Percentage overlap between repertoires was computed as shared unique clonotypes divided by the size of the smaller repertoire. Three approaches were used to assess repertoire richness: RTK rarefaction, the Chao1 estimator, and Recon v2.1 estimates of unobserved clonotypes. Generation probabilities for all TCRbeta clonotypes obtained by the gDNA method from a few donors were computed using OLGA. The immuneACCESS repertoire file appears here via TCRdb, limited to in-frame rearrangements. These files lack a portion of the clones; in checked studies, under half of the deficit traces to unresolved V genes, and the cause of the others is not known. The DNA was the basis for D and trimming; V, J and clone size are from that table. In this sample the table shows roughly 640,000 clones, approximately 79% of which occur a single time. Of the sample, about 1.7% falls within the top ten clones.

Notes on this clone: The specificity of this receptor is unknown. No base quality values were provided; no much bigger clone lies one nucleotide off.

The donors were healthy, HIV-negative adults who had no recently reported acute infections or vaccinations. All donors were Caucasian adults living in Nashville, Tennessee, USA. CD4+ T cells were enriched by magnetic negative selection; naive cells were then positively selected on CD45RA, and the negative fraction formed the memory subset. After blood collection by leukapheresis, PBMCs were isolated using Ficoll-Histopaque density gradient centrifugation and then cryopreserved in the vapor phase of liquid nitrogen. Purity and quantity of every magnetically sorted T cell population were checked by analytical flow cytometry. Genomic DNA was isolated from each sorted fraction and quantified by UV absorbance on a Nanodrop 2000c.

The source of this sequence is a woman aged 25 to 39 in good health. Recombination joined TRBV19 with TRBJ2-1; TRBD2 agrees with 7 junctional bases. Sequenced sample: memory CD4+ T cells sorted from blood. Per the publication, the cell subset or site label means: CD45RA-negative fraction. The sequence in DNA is TGTGCCAGTAGTGGCCCCCGACTAGCCGCCAATGAGCAGTTCTTC. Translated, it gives CASSGPRLAANEQFF.